This T cell receptor (beta chain) was obtained from a study of blood T cells in healthy people across ages. This clonotype came up a few times. Alongside a J-beta primer mix, a sample-barcoded 5' primer served in a second PCR lasting about 7 to 11 cycles. TCRdb re-called the 5' RACE reads with MiXCR, one entry per CDR3 protein. The sample records hundreds of thousands of distinct CDR3 sequences, 49% being singletons. V was clipped by 3 bases and J by 5 bases, with 13 bases between them. The germline CDR1 and CDR2 sequences are MNHEY and SMNVEV (reference sequence). The CDR3 runs to 14 residues. Samples each yielded at least 5 micrograms of total RNA.

The chain recombines TRBV27 with TRBJ2-5; no reliable D call. This clonotype was obtained from a woman aged 55-70 years in good health. Material: blood. In DNA form, the CDR3 reads TGTGCCAGCAGTTTTTATGGTGGGCAGGAGACCCAGTACTTC. The encoded protein is CASSFYGGQETQYF.